The entry below describes one T cell receptor beta chain. Its antigen is still unknown. No quality values exist for individual bases; no much larger clone is one base distant. These data come from a study of blood T cell repertoires in COVID-19 (dated by TCRdb to about 2020). Describing the broader study: Samples from collaborators originated in the United States, Italy and Spain and spanned both the acute and convalescent phases of COVID-19. Where HLA class I and class II types were available, the types were taken from metadata supplied by the sample provider, not from assay-based typing. A freely available public database, intended as a resource for researchers studying the immune response to SARS-CoV-2, is where the repertoires were released. The samples were drawn from the first 160 participants of the ongoing ImmuneRACE study and from under 1,500 subjects provided by 6 global collaborators. A de-identified subject ID, COVID-19 status, age in years and sex were almost always included in the sample metadata. The material from the prospective study consisted of cDNA or gDNA derived from T cells, B-cell-depleted T cells, or PBMCs. The dataset comprised deeply sampled blood TCRbeta repertoires from subjects exposed to, actively infected with, or recovered from COVID-19.

In Seattle, one collaborating source enrolled patients while the infection was active and tracked those patients longitudinally over the course of disease. Collaborating institutions collected whole blood in K2EDTA tubes following their own protocols. For TCRbeta analysis, collaborators shipped samples as frozen whole blood, isolated PBMCs, or DNA extracted from either of those sample types. TCRbeta CDR3 regions were amplified from genomic DNA using the immunoSEQ Assay, a bias-controlled multiplex PCR. For the original study's pipeline: Within the assay, amplification of reference gene primers was used to estimate how many nucleated cells each sample contained. Sequence reads were collapsed and filtered to measure the absolute abundance of every unique TCRbeta CDR3 rearrangement. For each sample, productive Simpson clonality was calculated as the square root of Simpson's diversity index over productive rearrangements. Held by TCRdb, this immuneACCESS table contains in-frame sequences only and omits some clones. Under half of the omission traces to an unresolved V gene where checked; the cause of the rest is unknown. The V and J calls and clone size were taken over from that table, and D and trimming were inferred from the DNA. The sample has 150,000 to 200,000 clones on record, around 86% of them singletons. Of the sample, less than 10% falls within the top ten clones.

V is reduced by 0 bases and J by 5 bases, leaving a spacing of 7 bases between them. The germline V gene gives CDR1 as LGHNA and CDR2 as YNFKEQ. The CDR3 sequence holds 13 residues, the cysteine and phenylalanine included. CDR3 DNA is the only sequence kept; it has 39 bases, read in frame from the first base. The study at large found these results: How much clinical and demographic metadata was included differed by source and by participant, and the metadata was provided uncurated.

The receptor's source is a woman aged 70-85 years with COVID-19, enrolled during active disease. This chain is built from TRBV4-2 and TRBJ1-1; the D gene lacks a confident call. Sequenced input: peripheral blood. The CDR3 protein sequence reads: CASSQELWTEAFF. The DNA sequence is TGTGCCAGCAGCCAAGAGCTATGGACTGAAGCTTTCTTT.